The clone carrying this TCR beta chain was seen a handful of times. As yet, its antigen is unknown. The source of the sample is a study of response to subunit inactivated influenza vaccine. This CDR3 has 17 amino acids. The V gene's germline CDR1 is MNHEY and CDR2 SVGEGT. The V gene lost 5 bases and the J gene lost 0 bases, with 14 bases spanning the gap. Findings and caveats of the study: The authors suggested that every seasonal influenza vaccination recruits few new T cells.

TCRdb reprocessed the RT-PCR reads with MiXCR, giving one entry per CDR3 protein. The sample has about 570,000 distinct CDR3 sequences, around 10% seen once. The same data also went into a second study, on T cells expressing NK-cell markers. That study adds: TCR beta cDNA was generated via 5'RACE template switching incorporating UMIs. It was from sorted CD3+CD56+NKG2C+, CD3+CD56+NKG2C- and CD3+CD56-NKG2C+ T cells that TCR beta repertoires came. Sorting of alpha-beta TCR T cells alone was achieved in several experiments with an anti-gamma-delta TCR antibody. In a handful of donors, dominant clonotypes made up about 25-60.1% of CD3+CD56-NKG2C+ cells.

This receptor was taken from a man between 50 and 59 years old who received an inactivated influenza vaccine. The rearrangement uses TRBV6-2 or TRBV6-3 and TRBJ2-6; TRBD1 is a possible D gene (5 bases). The specimen was PBMCs from blood, collected on the day of vaccination. The DNA of the CDR3 is TGTGCCAGCAGTCCCCCCTATAGGGGCTCTGGGGCCAACGTCCTGACTTTC. Its protein product is CASSPPYRGSGANVLTF.